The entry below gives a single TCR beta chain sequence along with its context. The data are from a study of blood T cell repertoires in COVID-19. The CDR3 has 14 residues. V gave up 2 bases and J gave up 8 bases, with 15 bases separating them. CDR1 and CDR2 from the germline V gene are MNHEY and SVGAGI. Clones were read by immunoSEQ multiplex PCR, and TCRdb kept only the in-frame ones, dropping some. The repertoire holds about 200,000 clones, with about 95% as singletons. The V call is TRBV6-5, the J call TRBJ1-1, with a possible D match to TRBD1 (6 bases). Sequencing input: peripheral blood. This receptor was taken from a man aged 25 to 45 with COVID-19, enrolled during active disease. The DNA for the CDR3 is TGTGCCAGCAGTTACCCAGGGGCTAGAGAGGAAGCTTTCTTT. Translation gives CASSYPGAREEAFF.